There are a few counts of the clone carrying this T cell receptor beta chain. The sample is drawn from a study of T cells in Graves' hyperthyroidism and ophthalmopathy. Thyroid ultrasound, orbital computed tomography, clinical symptoms, and serum thyroxine and TRAb underpinned diagnoses. Amplification targeted TCR beta CDR3 regions from RNA transcripts. When the TCR CDR3 underwent first-round RT-PCR, the HTBI primer set was used. MiXCR, applied by TCRdb to the multiplex PCR reads, yields one record per CDR3 protein. This sample has a few hundred thousand distinct CDR3 sequences; 13% to 15% occur once, and the top ten carry 10% to 15%. The CDR3 is 15 amino acids. With 6 bases clipped from V and 4 bases from J, the junction kept 10 bases outside the gene matches. Germline loops: CDR1 SEHNR, CDR2 FQNEAQ (reference sequence).

The clonotype was recovered from a woman aged 40 to 50 with Graves' hyperthyroidism that later progressed to Graves' ophthalmopathy. The V call is TRBV7-9, the J call TRBJ1-1; 8 bases align to TRBD1. The sequenced sample was blood. The CDR3 loop is CASRDRDPLGTEAFF. CDR3 nucleotides: TGTGCCAGCAGGGACAGGGACCCCCTCGGCACTGAAGCTTTCTTT.